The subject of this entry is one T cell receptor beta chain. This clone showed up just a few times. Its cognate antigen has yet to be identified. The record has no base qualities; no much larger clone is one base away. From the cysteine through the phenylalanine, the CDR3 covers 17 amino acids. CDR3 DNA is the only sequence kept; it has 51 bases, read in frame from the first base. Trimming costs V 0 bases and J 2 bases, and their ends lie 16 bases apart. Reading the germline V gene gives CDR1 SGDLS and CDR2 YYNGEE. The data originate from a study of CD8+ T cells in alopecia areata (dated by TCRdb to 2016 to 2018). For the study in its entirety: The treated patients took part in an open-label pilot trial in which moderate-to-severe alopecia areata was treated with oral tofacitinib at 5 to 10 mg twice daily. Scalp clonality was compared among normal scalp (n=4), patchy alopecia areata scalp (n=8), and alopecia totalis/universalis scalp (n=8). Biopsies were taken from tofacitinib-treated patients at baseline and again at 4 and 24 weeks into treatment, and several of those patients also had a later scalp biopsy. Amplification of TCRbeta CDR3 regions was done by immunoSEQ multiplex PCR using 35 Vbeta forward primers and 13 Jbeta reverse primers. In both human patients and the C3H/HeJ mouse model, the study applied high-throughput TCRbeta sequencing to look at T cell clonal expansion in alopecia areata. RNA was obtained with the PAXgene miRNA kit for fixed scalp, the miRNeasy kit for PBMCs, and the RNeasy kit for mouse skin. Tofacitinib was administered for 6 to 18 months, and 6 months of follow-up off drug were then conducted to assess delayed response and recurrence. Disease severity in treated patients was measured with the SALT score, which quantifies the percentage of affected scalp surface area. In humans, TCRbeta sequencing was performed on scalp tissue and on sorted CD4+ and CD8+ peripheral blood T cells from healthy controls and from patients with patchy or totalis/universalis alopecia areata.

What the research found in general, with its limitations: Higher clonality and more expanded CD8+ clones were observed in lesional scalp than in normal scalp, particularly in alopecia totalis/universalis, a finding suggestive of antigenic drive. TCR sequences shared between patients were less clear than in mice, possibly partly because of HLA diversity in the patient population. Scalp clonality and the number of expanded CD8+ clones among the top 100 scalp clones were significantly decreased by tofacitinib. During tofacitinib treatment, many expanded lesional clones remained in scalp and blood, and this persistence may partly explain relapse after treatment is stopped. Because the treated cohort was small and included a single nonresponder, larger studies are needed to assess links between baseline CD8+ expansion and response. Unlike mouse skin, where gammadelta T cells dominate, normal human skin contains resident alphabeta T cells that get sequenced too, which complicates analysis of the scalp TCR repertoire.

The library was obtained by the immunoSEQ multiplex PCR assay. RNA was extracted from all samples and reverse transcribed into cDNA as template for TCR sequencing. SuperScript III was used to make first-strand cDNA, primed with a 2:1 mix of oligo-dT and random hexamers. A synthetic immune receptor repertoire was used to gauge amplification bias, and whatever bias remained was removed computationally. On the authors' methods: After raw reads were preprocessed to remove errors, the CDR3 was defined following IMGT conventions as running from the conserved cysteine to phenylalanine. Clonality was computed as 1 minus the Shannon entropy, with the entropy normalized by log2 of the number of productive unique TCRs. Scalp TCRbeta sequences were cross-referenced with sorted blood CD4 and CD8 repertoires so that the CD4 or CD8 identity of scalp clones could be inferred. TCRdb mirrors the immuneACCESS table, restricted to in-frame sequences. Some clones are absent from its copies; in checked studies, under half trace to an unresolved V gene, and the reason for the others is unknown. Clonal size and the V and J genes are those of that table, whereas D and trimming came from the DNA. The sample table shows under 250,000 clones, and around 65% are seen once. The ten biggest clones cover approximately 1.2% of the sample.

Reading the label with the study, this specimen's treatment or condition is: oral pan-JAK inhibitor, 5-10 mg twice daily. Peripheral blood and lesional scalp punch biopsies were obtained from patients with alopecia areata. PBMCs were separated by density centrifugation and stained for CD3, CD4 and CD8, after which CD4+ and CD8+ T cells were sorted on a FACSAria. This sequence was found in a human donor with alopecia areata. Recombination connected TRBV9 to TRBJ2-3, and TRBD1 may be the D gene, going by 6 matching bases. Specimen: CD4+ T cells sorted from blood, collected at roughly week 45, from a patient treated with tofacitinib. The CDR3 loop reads CASSVENVGAPTDTQYF. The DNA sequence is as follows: TGTGCCAGCAGCGTAGAAAATGTGGGGGCCCCCACAGATACGCAGTATTTT.